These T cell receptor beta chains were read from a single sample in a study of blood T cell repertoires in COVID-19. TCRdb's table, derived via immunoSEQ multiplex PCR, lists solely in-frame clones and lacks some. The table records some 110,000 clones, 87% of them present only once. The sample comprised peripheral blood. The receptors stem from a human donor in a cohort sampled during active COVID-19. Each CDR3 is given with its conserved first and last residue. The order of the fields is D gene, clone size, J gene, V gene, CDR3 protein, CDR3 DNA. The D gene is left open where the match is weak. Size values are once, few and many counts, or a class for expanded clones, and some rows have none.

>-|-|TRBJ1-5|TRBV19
CASSMSKARNQPQHF
TGTGCCAGTAGTATGTCGAAGGCGAGGAATCAGCCCCAGCATTTT
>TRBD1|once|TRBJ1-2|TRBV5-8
CASSLIRQGGYTF
TGTGCCAGCAGCCTTATTCGACAGGGAGGCTACACCTTC
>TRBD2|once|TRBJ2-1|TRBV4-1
CASSQRGSSYNEQFF
TGCGCCAGCAGCCAACGCGGGAGCTCCTACAATGAGCAGTTCTTC
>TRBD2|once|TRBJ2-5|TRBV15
CATSPRTSVETQYF
TGTGCCACCAGCCCCCGGACTAGCGTGGAGACCCAGTACTTC
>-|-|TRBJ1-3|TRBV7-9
CASRKDNSGNTIYF
TGTGCCAGCAGAAAGGACAACTCTGGAAACACCATATATTTT
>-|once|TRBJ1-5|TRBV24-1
CATSDLIDRINQPQHF
TGTGCCACCAGTGATTTGATTGACAGGATTAATCAGCCCCAGCATTTT
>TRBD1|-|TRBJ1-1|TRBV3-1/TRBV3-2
CASSHAGQVNTEAFF
TGTGCCAGCAGCCATGCTGGACAGGTGAACACTGAAGCTTTCTTT
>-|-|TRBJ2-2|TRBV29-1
CSAGTSNTGELFF
TGCAGCGCCGGGACTTCGAACACCGGGGAGCTGTTTTTT
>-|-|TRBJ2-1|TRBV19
CASKREGGRTYNEQFF
TGTGCCAGTAAACGAGAGGGCGGACGGACCTACAATGAGCAGTTCTTC
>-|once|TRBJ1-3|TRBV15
CATSKTVSGNTIYF
TGTGCCACCAGCAAGACAGTCTCTGGAAACACCATATATTTT
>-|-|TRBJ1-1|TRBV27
CASSLADRIEAFF
TGTGCCAGCAGTTTAGCTGACAGGATCGAAGCTTTCTTT
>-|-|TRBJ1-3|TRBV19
CASNRGRGSTGNTIYF
TGTGCCAGTAATAGGGGGAGGGGCTCCACTGGAAACACCATATATTTT
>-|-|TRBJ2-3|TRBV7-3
CASSQGHSTDTQYF
TGTGCCAGCAGCCAGGGACATTCCACAGATACGCAGTATTTT
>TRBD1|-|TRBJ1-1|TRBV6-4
CASSGGTGAEAFF
TGTGCCAGCAGTGGGGGAACAGGGGCCGAAGCTTTCTTT
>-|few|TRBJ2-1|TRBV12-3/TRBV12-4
CASSRGSYNEQFF
TGTGCCAGCAGCCGGGGGAGTTACAATGAGCAGTTCTTC
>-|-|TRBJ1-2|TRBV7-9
CASSRGGGVKESTNYGYTF
TGTGCCAGCAGCCGTGGAGGGGGGGTAAAAGAGAGCACTAACTATGGCTACACCTTC
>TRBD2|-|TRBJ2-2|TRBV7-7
CASSLAGGTTGELFF
TGTGCCAGCAGCTTAGCGGGGGGGACCACCGGGGAGCTGTTTTTT
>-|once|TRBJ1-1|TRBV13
CASSLSLQGTEAFF
TGTGCCAGCAGCTTGAGCCTGCAGGGGACTGAAGCTTTCTTT
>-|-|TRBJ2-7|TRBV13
CASSRSGQSSYEQYF
TGTGCCAGCAGCCGTTCCGGACAGAGCTCCTACGAGCAGTACTTC
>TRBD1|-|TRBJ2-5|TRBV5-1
CASSLGPDREETQYF
TGCGCCAGCAGCTTGGGCCCGGACAGGGAAGAGACCCAGTACTTC
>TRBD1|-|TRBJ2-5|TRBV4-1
CASSRTGGVETQYF
TGCGCCAGCAGCCGCACAGGGGGCGTCGAGACCCAGTACTTC
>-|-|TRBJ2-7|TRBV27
CASSLAGSYEQYF
TGTGCCAGCAGTTTAGCCGGTTCCTACGAGCAGTACTTC
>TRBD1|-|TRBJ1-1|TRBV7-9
CASSFNRGMNTEAFF
TGTGCCAGCAGCTTTAACAGGGGGATGAACACTGAAGCTTTCTTT
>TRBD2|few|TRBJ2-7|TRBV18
CASSPGLGDGLAVSSYEQYF
TGTGCCAGCTCACCGGGACTCGGGGATGGACTAGCGGTAAGCTCCTACGAGCAGTACTTC
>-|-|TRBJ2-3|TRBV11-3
CASSSLASVDTQYF
TGTGCCAGCAGCAGTTTGGCTAGCGTTGATACGCAGTATTTT
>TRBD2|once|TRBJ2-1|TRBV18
CASSLRDYGIGEQFF
TGTGCCAGCTCACTACGGGACTACGGAATAGGTGAGCAGTTCTTC
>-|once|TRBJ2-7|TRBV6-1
CASSELALVHEQYF
TGTGCCAGCAGTGAACTGGCACTAGTACACGAGCAGTACTTC
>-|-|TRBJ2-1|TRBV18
CASSGSGTSNEQFF
TGTGCCAGCTCAGGGTCCGGGACAAGCAATGAGCAGTTCTTC
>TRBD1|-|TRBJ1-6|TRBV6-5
CASNTRGTYNSPLHF
TGTGCCAGCAATACCAGGGGGACCTATAATTCACCCCTCCACTTT
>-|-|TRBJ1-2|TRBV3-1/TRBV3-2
CASRRGVDGYTF
TGTGCCAGCAGAAGGGGTGTAGACGGCTACACCTTC
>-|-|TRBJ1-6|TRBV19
CASSRIQESYNSPLHF
TGTGCCAGTAGTAGGATACAGGAGAGCTATAATTCACCCCTCCACTTT
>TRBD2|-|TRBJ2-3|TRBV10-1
CASSRLAGGTDTQYF
TGCGCCAGCAGTCGACTAGCGGGGGGCACAGATACGCAGTATTTT
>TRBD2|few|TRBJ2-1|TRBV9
CASSPPNSGGAYNEQFF
TGTGCCAGCAGCCCTCCAAACTCGGGGGGAGCCTACAATGAGCAGTTCTTC
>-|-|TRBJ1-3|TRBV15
CATSRGFVEGDTIYF
TGTGCCACCAGCAGAGGCTTTGTCGAGGGGGACACCATATATTTT
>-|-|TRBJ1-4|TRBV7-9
CASSLGEGKLFF
TGTGCCAGCAGCTTAGGGGAGGGAAAACTGTTTTTT
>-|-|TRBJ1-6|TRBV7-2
CASSPGARGNSPLHF
TGTGCCAGCAGCCCTGGGGCCAGGGGCAATTCACCCCTCCACTTT
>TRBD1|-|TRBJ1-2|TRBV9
CASSGPLSQGAVYGYTF
TGTGCCAGCAGCGGGCCCCTCTCCCAGGGGGCGGTTTATGGCTACACCTTC
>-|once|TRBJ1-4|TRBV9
CASSVGSLQGYEKLFF
TGTGCCAGCAGCGTAGGTAGCCTACAGGGATATGAAAAACTGTTTTTT
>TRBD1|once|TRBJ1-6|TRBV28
CASSSDRGPGNSPLHF
TGTGCCAGCAGTTCCGACAGGGGGCCGGGTAATTCACCCCTCCACTTT
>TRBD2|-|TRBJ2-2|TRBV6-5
CASAPGGSNTGELFF
TGTGCCAGCGCGCCGGGGGGATCGAACACCGGGGAGCTGTTTTTT
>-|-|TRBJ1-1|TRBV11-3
CASSHRQARDTEAFF
TGTGCCAGCAGCCACAGACAGGCAAGGGACACTGAAGCTTTCTTT
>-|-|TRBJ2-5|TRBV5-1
CASSLQGNRETQYF
TGCGCCAGCAGCTTACAGGGTAATCGAGAGACCCAGTACTTC
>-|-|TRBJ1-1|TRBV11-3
CASNKQENTEAFF
TGTGCCAGCAACAAACAAGAGAACACTGAAGCTTTCTTT
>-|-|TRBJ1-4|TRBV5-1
CASSLRTDEKLFF
TGCGCCAGCAGCTTGAGGACAGATGAAAAACTGTTTTTT
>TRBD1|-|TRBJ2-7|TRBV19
CASSIGPRQGSYEQYF
TGTGCCAGTAGTATAGGCCCCCGACAGGGGTCCTACGAGCAGTACTTC
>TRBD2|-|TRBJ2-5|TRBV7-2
CASSSPSGGGAWKTQYF
TGTGCCAGCAGCTCTCCGTCTGGCGGGGGGGCTTGGAAGACCCAGTACTTC
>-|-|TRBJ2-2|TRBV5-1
CASSFAGAKGELFF
TGCGCCAGCAGCTTTGCGGGGGCAAAAGGGGAGCTGTTTTTT
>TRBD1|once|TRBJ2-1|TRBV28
CASQGQEENNEQFF
TGTGCCAGCCAGGGACAGGAAGAAAACAATGAGCAGTTCTTC
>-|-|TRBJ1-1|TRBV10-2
CASSEWPAGSEAFF
TGCGCCAGCAGTGAGTGGCCAGCCGGGTCTGAAGCTTTCTTT
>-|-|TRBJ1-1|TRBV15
CATRQGSRNTEAFF
TGTGCCACCAGGCAGGGCAGCAGGAACACTGAAGCTTTCTTT
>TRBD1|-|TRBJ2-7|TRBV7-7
CASSPTRDSGRYEQYF
TGTGCCAGCAGCCCAACTAGGGACAGCGGTCGCTACGAGCAGTACTTC
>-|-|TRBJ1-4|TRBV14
CASSQVGEKLFF
TGTGCCAGCAGCCAAGTTGGCGAAAAACTGTTTTTT
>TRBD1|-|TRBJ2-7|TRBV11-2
CASSFPTGAPTYEQYF
TGTGCCAGCAGCTTCCCGACAGGGGCCCCTACCTACGAGCAGTACTTC
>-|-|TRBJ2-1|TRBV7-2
CASSNRLDGEQFF
TGTGCCAGCAGCAACAGACTAGATGGGGAGCAGTTCTTC